This TCR beta chain is drawn from a study of blood T cells in healthy people across ages. Every sample gave at least 5 micrograms of total RNA when it was extracted. Primers used in a second PCR of about 7 to 12 cycles were a sample-barcoded 5' primer and a J-beta primer mix. Sequencing recovered at least 2.5 million CDR3-containing paired-end reads from each sample. TCRdb passed the 5' RACE reads through MiXCR, listing each CDR3 protein once. The table records about 1.5 million distinct CDR3 sequences, approximately 42% of them present only once. The CDR3 sequence is 16 residues long. Trimming took 1 base from V and 0 from J, leaving 13 bases between them. Germline CDR1 reads GTSNPN; CDR2 reads SVGIG (reference sequence).

What was sequenced was blood. The source is a woman aged 18-35 years in good health. This rearrangement joins TRBV30 to TRBJ2-1; tentative D call: TRBD2 (5 bases). CDR3 sequence: CAWSGEGRGSYNEQFF. The CDR3 nucleotides read TGTGCCTGGAGTGGTGAGGGCCGCGGCTCCTACAATGAGCAGTTCTTC.